The 26 T cell receptor beta chains listed next were all sequenced from one sample in a study of glioma-infiltrating T cells. Using RNA template, CDR3s of TCR alpha and beta were amplified with iRepertoire arm-PCR. From the multiplex PCR reads, TCRdb called clonotypes with MiXCR, one entry per CDR3 protein. The top ten hold roughly 5.2% of the sample, which has 170,000 or so distinct CDR3 sequences, about 47% seen once. Sequences were obtained from glioma tissue, nonneoplastic brain tissue, or PBMCs (not recorded which). These receptors were collected from a human donor with low-grade glioma or glioblastoma, undergoing nonglioma brain surgery, or in good health (not recorded which).

This clonotype was found many times. V and J are TRBV28 and TRBJ2-7; D possibly corresponds to TRBD1 (7 bases). This CDR3 is built from 14 residues. Germline loops: CDR1 MDHEN, CDR2 SYDVKM. V was pared by 7 bases and J by 6 bases, with 19 bases between. CDR3 coding DNA: TGTGCCAGCACCACCGAGGCGGGACAGTTCGAGCAGTACTTC. Residues: CASTTEAGQFEQYF.

CDR3 DNA sequence: TGTGCCAGCAGTTTTGACATCGGGGAGAATCAGCCCCAGCATTTT. It codes for CASSFDIGENQPQHF. The genes are TRBV6-2 or TRBV6-3 and TRBJ1-5; no clear D gene. Trimming cost V 4 bases and J 4 bases, with 14 bases left between them. This CDR3 comprises 15 residues. Germline CDR1 and CDR2: MNHEY and SVGEGT.

This clonotype was detected ten times or more. The rearrangement uses TRBV2 and TRBJ2-3; D assignment may be TRBD1 or TRBD2 (5 bases each). Germline CDR1 and CDR2: SNHLY and FYNNEI. V was shortened by 6 bases and J by 4 bases, with 17 bases between the two germline ends. This CDR3 spans 15 amino acids. The CDR3, as DNA: TGTGCCAGCAGAGACTGGGACCCGGGCGCAGATACGCAGTATTTT. As protein: CASRDWDPGADTQYF. Complete variable domain (other parts from reference TRBV2 and TRBJ2-3): EPEVTQTPSHQVTQMGQEVILRCVPISNHLYFYWYRQILGQKVEFLVSFYNNEISEKSEIFDDQFSVERPDGSNFTLKIRSTKLEDSAMYFCASRDWDPGADTQYFGPGTRLTVL.

Remarks on this clonotype: At one end the junction does not follow the germline gene, possibly because of a read error. The rearrangement uses TRBV28 and TRBJ1-4; 8 bases are shared with TRBD1. CDR1 MDHEN and CDR2 SYDVKM come from the germline V gene. The CDR3 is made up of 16 amino acids. The CDR3 loop reads CASSISGGGGNEKLLF. CDR3 nucleotides: TGTGCCAGCAGTATCTCAGGGGGCGGGGGTAATGAAAAACTGCTTTTT.

This clonotype appeared a single time. A read error may explain this, as a much larger clone is one base away. The chain couples TRBV11-2 to TRBJ2-5, with D unclear. Trimming left V 5 bases short and J 2 bases short, with 15 bases between. The germline CDR1 and CDR2 sequences are SGHAT and FQNNGV. CDR3 length equals 15 residues. The CDR3 loop is CASSQLCTGQETQYF. CDR3 nucleotide sequence: TGTGCCAGCAGCCAACTATGTACGGGTCAAGAGACCCAGTACTTC.

As for this clonotype: This may come from a read error, since a much larger clone is one base off. The V gene is TRBV6-1, the J gene TRBJ1-1; unclear D gene. Trimming pared 10 bases from V and 4 bases from J, leaving 13 bases between. The CDR3 contains 12 residues. Germline loops: CDR1 MNHNS, CDR2 SASEGT. The CDR3 loop is CAIKKRGTEAFF. The CDR3 nucleotides are TGTGCCATCAAAAAAAGAGGCACTGAAGCTTTCTTT.

This clonotype was seen only a few times. This chain links TRBV29-1 with TRBJ2-7, with TRBD1 matching 8 bases. This CDR3 comprises 14 residues. V lost 7 bases and J lost 6; bases outside the gene matches: 14. From germline, CDR1 is SQVTM and CDR2 ANQGSEA. CDR3 amino acids: CSAENGQGSLEQYF. The CDR3 DNA sequence: TGCAGCGCTGAGAACGGACAGGGATCCCTCGAGCAGTACTTC.

Comment on this clonotype: The germline gene is not matched at one end of the junction; a read error may be the cause. CDR3 amino acids: CASSPTATYEQCF. The CDR3 DNA reads TGTGCCAGCAGTCCGACGGCGACCTACGAGCAGTGCTTC. The chain combines TRBV27 with TRBJ2-7; D call uncertain. Looked up from germline, CDR1 is MNHEY and CDR2 is SMNVEV (reference sequence). This CDR3 contains 13 residues.

Notes on this clonotype: The junction differs from germline at one of its ends, possibly a read error. The genes are TRBV2 and TRBJ2-1; perhaps TRBD2 as D (5 bases). Germline-derived CDR1 and CDR2 are SNHLY and FYNNEI. CDR3 length: 12 amino acids. The chain's CDR3 is CASSYDYNEQLF. In DNA form, the CDR3 reads TGTGCCAGCAGTTACGACTACAATGAGCAGTTATTC.

In its sample, this clonotype was seen many times. The CDR3 sequence is CAAGRGGDEQFF. In DNA, the CDR3 is TGCGCGGCGGGGCGGGGGGGGGATGAGCAGTTCTTC. The chain couples TRBV20-1 to TRBJ2-1, with 9 bases that match TRBD2. The CDR3 is made up of 12 amino acids. Germline CDR1 is DFQATT and CDR2 is SNEGSKA (reference sequence).

This clonotype was found many times. The chain links TRBV18 to TRBJ1-1; D possibly corresponds to TRBD1 (5 bases). CDR3 length equals 12 residues. The V gene lost 5 bases and the J gene lost 10 bases, with 14 bases spanning the gap. CDR1 KGHSH and CDR2 LQKENI come from the germline V gene. The CDR3 is CASSAGQGAAFF. For the CDR3, the DNA is TGTGCCAGCTCAGCGGGGCAGGGTGCAGCTTTCTTT.

Turning to this clonotype: This clone may be a read error of a much larger clone one base away. The genes are TRBV25-1 and TRBJ2-7; 7 nucleotides match TRBD1. Germline V gene data show CDR1 as MGHDK and CDR2 as SYGVNS. The CDR3 has 15 amino acids. V trimming: 3 bases; J trimming: 2 bases; junction bases outside the gene matches: 7. DNA for the CDR3: TGTGCCAGCAGTGATACGGGGACAGACACCTACGAGCAGTACTTC. It is translated as CASSDTGTDTYEQYF.

The V call is TRBV7-9, the J call TRBJ1-5; D perhaps matches TRBD1 (6 bases). This CDR3 is built from 12 residues. The V end was cut by 5 bases, the J end by 6 bases, with 8 bases between. The germline CDR1 and CDR2 sequences are SEHNR and FQNEAQ (reference sequence). The CDR3 DNA follows: TGTGCCAGCAGCAGACAGGCTCAGCCCCAGCATTTT. It codes for CASSRQAQPQHF.

This clonotype was counted at least ten times. The chain uses TRBV28 and TRBJ1-1, with a tentative D call TRBD1 (5 bases). The V end was cut by 1 base, the J end by 1 base, with 7 bases between. This CDR3 is built from 14 residues. Germline CDR1 reads MDHEN; CDR2 reads SYDVKM. CDR3: CASSLSQENTEAFF. DNA of the CDR3: TGTGCCAGCAGTTTATCACAGGAGAACACTGAAGCTTTCTTT.

This clonotype was seen ten or more times. V is TRBV6-1 and J is TRBJ1-1; perhaps TRBD1 as D (6 bases). There are 15 residues in the CDR3. Germline CDR1 and CDR2: MNHNS and SASEGT. Trimming pared 5 bases from V and 5 bases from J, leaving 18 bases between. CDR3 residues: CASSFGGQENTEAFF. The CDR3 DNA is TGTGCCAGCAGTTTCGGGGGGCAGGAAAATACTGAAGCTTTCTTT.

As to this clonotype: Mismatch with germline at one junction end may stem from a read error. The chain links TRBV19 to TRBJ2-7; the D gene is possibly TRBD1 (5 bases). Germline CDR1 reads LNHDA; CDR2 reads SQIVND (reference sequence). The CDR3 totals 14 residues. CDR3 protein: CASSIRYRMQEQHF. Written as DNA, the CDR3 is TGTGCCAGTAGTATACGATACAGGATGCAGGAGCAGCACTTC. The variable domain in full, completed from reference TRBV19 and TRBJ2-7, reads DGGITQSPKYLFRKEGQNVTLSCEQNLNHDAMYWYRQDPGQGLRLIYYSQIVNDFQKGDIAEGYSVSREKKESFPLTVTSAQKNPTAFYLCASSIRYRMQEQHFGPGTRLTVT.

This clonotype appeared many times. CDR3 in amino acids: CASSEFYRAEETQYF. CDR3 coding DNA: TGTGCCAGCAGTGAATTCTATAGAGCCGAAGAGACCCAGTACTTC. The chain recombines TRBV25-1 with TRBJ2-5; no definite D call. The CDR3 extends over 15 amino acids. V was cut by 1 base and J by 3 bases, with 12 bases left in between. Germline CDR1 MGHDK, CDR2 SYGVNS.

This clonotype showed up many times. The V call is TRBV20-1, the J call TRBJ2-3; the D gene is possibly TRBD1 (5 bases). The germline CDR1 and CDR2 sequences are DFQATT and SNEGSKA (reference sequence). This CDR3 contains 11 residues. V was trimmed by 6 bases and J by 6 bases, leaving 10 bases between them. The CDR3 sequence is CSAERQDTQYF. The DNA for the CDR3 is TGCAGTGCGGAAAGACAGGATACGCAGTATTTT.

Concerning this clonotype itself: A much larger clone is a single base away; this may be a read error. V gene TRBV20-1 combines with J gene TRBJ2-3; 15 bases are a match to TRBD2. This CDR3 comprises 16 residues. Germline loops: CDR1 DFQATT, CDR2 SNEGSKA (reference sequence). In DNA form, the CDR3 reads TGCGGTGCTAACGGACTAGCGGGAGGGCATGAAGATACGCAGTATTTT. It specifies CGANGLAGGHEDTQYF.

The chain couples TRBV7-2 to TRBJ2-1; unclear D gene. The CDR3 extends over 12 amino acids. The germline V gene has CDR1 SGHTA and CDR2 FQGNSA. Trimming stripped 5 bases from V and 10 bases from J, with 12 bases between. This chain's CDR3 is CASSLSTREQFF. The DNA of the CDR3 is TGTGCCAGCAGCCTCAGTACCAGGGAGCAGTTCTTC.

This clonotype is termed medium-sized. The chain joins TRBV27 to TRBJ2-3, with D unclear. This CDR3 comprises 12 residues. CDR1 and CDR2 (germline): MNHEY, SMNVEV (reference sequence). V gave up 0 bases and J gave up 6 bases, with 4 bases separating them. The chain's CDR3 is CASSLSGDTQYF. The DNA of the CDR3 is TGTGCCAGCAGTTTATCAGGGGATACGCAGTATTTT.

The V and J genes are TRBV20-1 and TRBJ2-3; the D is unclear. This CDR3 has 14 amino acids. Trimming took off 6 bases at V and 0 bases at J, with 13 bases between the two ends. Looked up from germline, CDR1 is DFQATT and CDR2 is SNEGSKA (reference sequence). CDR3 region: CSAPVPLSTDTQYF. The CDR3 DNA follows: TGCAGTGCCCCGGTACCCTTGAGCACAGATACGCAGTATTTT.

The sample holds a few counts of this clonotype. CDR3 nucleotide sequence: TGTGCCAGTAGTACGGGGACAGTGGCCTACGAGCAGTACTTC. It is translated as CASSTGTVAYEQYF. The rearrangement joins TRBV19 to TRBJ2-7, with 7 bases identical to TRBD1. J lost 2 bases, V lost 4 bases, and 5 bases had no gene match. Germline assignment: CDR1 LNHDA and CDR2 SQIVND (reference sequence). The CDR3 has 14 amino acids.

Notes on this clonotype: The junction departs from germline at one end; a sequencing error may be responsible. The V gene is TRBV28, the J gene TRBJ2-1, with 10 bases matching TRBD1. The length of the CDR3 is 14 residues. The germline gives CDR1 MDHEN, CDR2 SYDVKM. CDR3 amino acids: CASIVTGGYNEQLF. DNA of the CDR3: TGTGCCAGCATTGTGACAGGGGGCTACAATGAGCAGCTCTTC.

To note about this clonotype: Just one base apart from a much larger clone, this may be a read error. The chain employs TRBV11-2 and TRBJ2-3; no definite D call. This CDR3 comprises 12 residues. Germline V gives CDR1 SGHAT, CDR2 FQNNGV. The CDR3 DNA follows: TGTGCCAGAAGCTTATTGGGGGATACGCAGTATTTT. It codes for CARSLLGDTQYF.

The rearrangement uses TRBV5-1 and TRBJ2-5; D remains ambiguous. CDR3 length: 14 residues. Trimming pared 1 base from V and 4 bases from J, leaving 11 bases between. CDR1 and CDR2 (germline): SGHRS, YFSETQ. CDR3 region: CASSLNSILETQYF. The CDR3 DNA follows: TGCGCCAGCAGCTTGAACAGCATTCTAGAGACCCAGTACTTC.